This TCR beta chain was found in a study of OX40 agonist ivuxolimab in advanced cancers. CDR1 and CDR2 (germline): MNHEY, SMNVEV (reference sequence). The junction had 3 bases not matched to a gene; V was cut back by 3 bases and J by 4 bases. The CDR3 covers 14 residues. Only in-frame clones appear in the TCRdb table, and some are missing; sequencing was by immunoSEQ multiplex PCR. The sample has roughly 130,000 clones; about 93% are singletons. The chain uses TRBV27 and TRBJ2-1; TRBD1 matches 7 bases. This sequence originates from an adult with an advanced solid tumor such as melanoma, head and neck, liver or kidney cancer. The sample consisted of CD4+ or CD8+ T cells sorted from blood, taken in a trial of the OX40 agonist ivuxolimab. The CDR3 DNA reads as TGTGCCAGCAGTTTCCGGGACAGATACAATGAGCAGTTCTTC. It encodes CASSFRDRYNEQFF.